This T cell receptor beta chain was identified in a study of OX40 agonist ivuxolimab in advanced cancers. At the level of the study: The study treated patients with ivuxolimab, an agonistic anti-OX40 (CD134) antibody. Study-wide points: More expanded clones were found, on average, in CD8+ than in CD4+ T cells.

This CDR3 has 13 amino acids. Germline-derived CDR1 and CDR2 are SGHRS and YFSETQ. V gave up 3 bases and J gave up 3 bases; unmatched junction bases: 0. The method was immunoSEQ multiplex PCR; TCRdb's version includes in-frame clones alone and lacks a portion of them. This sample carries about 120,000 clones, around 93% of them seen once, and the ten largest clones take less than 0.2%. The investigators sampled blood at baseline, at cycle 4 day 1, and at cycle 7 day 1. Details on this clone: Antigen unknown.

The clonotype was recovered from an adult with an advanced solid tumor such as melanoma, head and neck, liver or kidney cancer. The chain combines TRBV5-1 with TRBJ2-5, with 9 bases that match TRBD1. The sequencing here drew on CD4+ or CD8+ T cells sorted from blood, taken in a trial of the OX40 agonist ivuxolimab. The CDR3 bases are TGCGCCAGCAGCTGGACAGGGGAAGAGACCCAGTACTTC. Translation: CASSWTGEETQYF.